The TCR beta chain under discussion was sequenced for a study of PD-L1 blockade in urothelial cancer. Study information: Blood was tested 3 weeks (second dose) and 6 weeks into treatment.

General study points: Lower than median blood TCR clonality before treatment predicted better survival. By 3 weeks, tumor-associated blood clones had expanded more in durable-benefit patients.

Trimming took off 1 base at V and 0 bases at J, with 9 bases between the two ends. The germline gives CDR1 MGHDK, CDR2 SYGVNS. This CDR3 is built from 15 residues. Time point specified: peripheral blood 6 weeks after treatment start. The repertoire was sequenced with immunoSEQ multiplex PCR; TCRdb's copy has only in-frame clones and lacks some. Among fewer than 90,000 clones listed, approximately 90% were seen once. Comments on this clone: Its specificity is not known.

This chain links TRBV25-1 with TRBJ2-5; possibly TRBD1 for D (6 bases). The sample was PBMCs, taken around atezolizumab (anti-PD-L1) treatment. The TCR originated in a woman of 80 years or more with urothelial cancer. CDR3: CASSEFRGDQETQYF. CDR3 DNA: TGTGCCAGCAGTGAATTCAGGGGAGACCAAGAGACCCAGTACTTC.